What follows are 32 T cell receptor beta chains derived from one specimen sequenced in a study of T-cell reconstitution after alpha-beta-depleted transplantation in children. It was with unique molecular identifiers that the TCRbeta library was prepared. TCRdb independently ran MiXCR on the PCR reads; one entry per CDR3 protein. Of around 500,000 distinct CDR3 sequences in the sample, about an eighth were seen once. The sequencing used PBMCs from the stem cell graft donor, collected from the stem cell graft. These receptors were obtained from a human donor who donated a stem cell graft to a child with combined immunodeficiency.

The CDR3 coding sequence is TGCAGTGCTAGTTCCGGGACGTGGGTTGACTCCATCACAGATACGCAGTATTTT. Residues: CSASSGTWVDSITDTQYF. The gene calls are TRBV20-1 and TRBJ2-3; D could derive from TRBD1 or TRBD2 (5 bases each). This CDR3 region has 18 residues. V lost 3 bases and J 2 bases, leaving 24 bases between the germline ends. Germline CDR1 is DFQATT and CDR2 is SNEGSKA (reference sequence).

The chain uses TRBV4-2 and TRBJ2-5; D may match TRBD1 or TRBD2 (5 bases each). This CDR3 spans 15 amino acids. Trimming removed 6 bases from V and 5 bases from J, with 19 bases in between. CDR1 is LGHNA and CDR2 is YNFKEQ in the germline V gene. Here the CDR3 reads CASRGDWGPGETQYF. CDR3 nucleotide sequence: TGTGCCAGCAGGGGGGATTGGGGTCCGGGGGAGACCCAGTACTTC.

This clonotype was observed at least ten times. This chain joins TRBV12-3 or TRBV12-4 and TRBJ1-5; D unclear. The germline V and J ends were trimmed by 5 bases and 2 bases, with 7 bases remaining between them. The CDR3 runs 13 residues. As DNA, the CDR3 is TGTGCCAGCAGTCAAAGCCGCAATCAGCCCCAGCATTTT. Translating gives CASSQSRNQPQHF.

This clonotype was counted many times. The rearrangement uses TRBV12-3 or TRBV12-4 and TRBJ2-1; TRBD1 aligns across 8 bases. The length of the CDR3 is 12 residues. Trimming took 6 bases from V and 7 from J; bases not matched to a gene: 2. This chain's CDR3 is CASRDRVNEQFF. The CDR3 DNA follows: TGTGCCAGCAGGGACAGGGTTAATGAGCAGTTCTTC.

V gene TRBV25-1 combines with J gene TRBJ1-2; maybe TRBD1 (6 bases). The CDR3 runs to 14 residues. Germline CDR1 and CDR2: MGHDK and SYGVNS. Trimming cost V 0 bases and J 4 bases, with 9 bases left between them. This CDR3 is CASSEYGGGYGYTF. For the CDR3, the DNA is TGTGCCAGCAGTGAATATGGGGGCGGCTATGGCTACACCTTC.

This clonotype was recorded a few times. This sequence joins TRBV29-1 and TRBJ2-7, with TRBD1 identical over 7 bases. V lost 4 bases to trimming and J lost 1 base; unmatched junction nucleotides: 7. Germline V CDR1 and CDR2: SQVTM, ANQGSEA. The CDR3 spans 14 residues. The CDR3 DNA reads TGCAGCGTTGTACAGGGGCCCCAGTCCTACGAGCAGTACTTC. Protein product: CSVVQGPQSYEQYF.

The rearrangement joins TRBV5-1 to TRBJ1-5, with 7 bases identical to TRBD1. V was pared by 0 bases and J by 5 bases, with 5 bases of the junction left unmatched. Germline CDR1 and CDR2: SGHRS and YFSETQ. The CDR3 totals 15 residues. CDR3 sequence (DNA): TGCGCCAGCAGCTTGGACGACAGGGACTATCAGCCCCAGCATTTT. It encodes CASSLDDRDYQPQHF. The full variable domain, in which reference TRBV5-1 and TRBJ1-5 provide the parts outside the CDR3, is KAGVTQTPRYLIKTRGQQVTLSCSPISGHRSVSWYQQTPGQGLQFLFEYFSETQRNKGNFPGRFSGRQFSNSRSEMNVSTLELGDSALYLCASSLDDRDYQPQHFGDGTRLSIL.

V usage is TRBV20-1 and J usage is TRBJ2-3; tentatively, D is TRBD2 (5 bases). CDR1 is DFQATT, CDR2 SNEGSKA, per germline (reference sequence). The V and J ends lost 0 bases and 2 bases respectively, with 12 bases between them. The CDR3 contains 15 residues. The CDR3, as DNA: TGCAGTGCTAGAGAACGAGGGCGGTACACAGATACGCAGTATTTT. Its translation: CSARERGRYTDTQYF.

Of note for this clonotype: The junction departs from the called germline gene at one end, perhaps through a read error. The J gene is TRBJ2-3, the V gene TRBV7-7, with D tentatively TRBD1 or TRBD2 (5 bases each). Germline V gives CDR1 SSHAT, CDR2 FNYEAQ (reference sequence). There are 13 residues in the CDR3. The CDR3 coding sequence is TGTGCTAGCAGCTTGGGACCCCAAGATACGCAGTATTTT. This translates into CASSLGPQDTQYF.

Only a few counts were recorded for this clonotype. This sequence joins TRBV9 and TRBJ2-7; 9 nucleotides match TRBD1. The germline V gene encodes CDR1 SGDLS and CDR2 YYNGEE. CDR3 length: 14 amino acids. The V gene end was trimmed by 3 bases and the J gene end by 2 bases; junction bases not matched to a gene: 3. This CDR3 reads CASSARQGAYEQYF. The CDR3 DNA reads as TGTGCCAGCAGCGCCCGACAGGGGGCCTACGAGCAGTACTTC.

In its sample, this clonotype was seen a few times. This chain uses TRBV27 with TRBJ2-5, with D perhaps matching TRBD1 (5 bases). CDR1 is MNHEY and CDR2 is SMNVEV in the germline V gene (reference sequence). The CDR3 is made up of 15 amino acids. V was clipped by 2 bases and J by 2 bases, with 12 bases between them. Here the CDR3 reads CASSLGHRIQETQYF. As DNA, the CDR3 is TGTGCCAGCAGTTTAGGGCACAGGATACAAGAGACCCAGTACTTC.

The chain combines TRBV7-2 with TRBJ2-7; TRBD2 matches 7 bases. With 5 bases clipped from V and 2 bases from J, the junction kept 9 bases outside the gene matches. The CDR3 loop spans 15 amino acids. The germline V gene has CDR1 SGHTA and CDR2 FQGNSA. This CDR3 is CASSPGGSGTYEQYF. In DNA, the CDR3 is TGTGCCAGCAGCCCGGGGGGTTCGGGTACCTACGAGCAGTACTTC.

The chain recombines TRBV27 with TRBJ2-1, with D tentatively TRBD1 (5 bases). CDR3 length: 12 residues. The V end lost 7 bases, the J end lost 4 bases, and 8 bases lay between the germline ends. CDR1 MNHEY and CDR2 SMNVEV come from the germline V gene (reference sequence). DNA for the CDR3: TGTGCCAGCAATTCAGGGTACAATGAGCAGTTCTTC. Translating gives CASNSGYNEQFF.

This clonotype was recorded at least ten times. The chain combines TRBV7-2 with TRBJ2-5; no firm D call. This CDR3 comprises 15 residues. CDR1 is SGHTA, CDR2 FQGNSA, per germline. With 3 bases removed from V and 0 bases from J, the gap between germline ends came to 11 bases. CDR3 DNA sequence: TGTGCCAGCAGCTTTGGTGGGGTCTACCAAGAGACCCAGTACTTC. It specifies CASSFGGVYQETQYF. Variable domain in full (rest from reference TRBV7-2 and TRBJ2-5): GAGVSQSPSNKVTEKGKDVELRCDPISGHTALYWYRQSLGQGLEFLIYFQGNSAPDKSGLPSDRFSAERTGGSVSTLTIQRTQQEDSAVYLCASSFGGVYQETQYFGPGTRLLVL.

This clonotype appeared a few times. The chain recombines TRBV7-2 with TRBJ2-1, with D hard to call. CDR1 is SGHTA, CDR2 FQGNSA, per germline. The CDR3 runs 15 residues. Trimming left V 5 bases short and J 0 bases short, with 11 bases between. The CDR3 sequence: CASSTSASSYNEQFF. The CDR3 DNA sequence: TGTGCCAGCAGCACCAGTGCAAGCTCCTACAATGAGCAGTTCTTC.

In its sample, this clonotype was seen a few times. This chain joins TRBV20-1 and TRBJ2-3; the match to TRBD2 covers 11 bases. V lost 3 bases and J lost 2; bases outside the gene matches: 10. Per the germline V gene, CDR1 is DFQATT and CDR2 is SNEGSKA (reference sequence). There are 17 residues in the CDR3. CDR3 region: CSASPGVAGGFTDTQYF. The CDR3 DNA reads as TGCAGTGCTAGTCCCGGTGTAGCGGGGGGGTTCACAGATACGCAGTATTTT.

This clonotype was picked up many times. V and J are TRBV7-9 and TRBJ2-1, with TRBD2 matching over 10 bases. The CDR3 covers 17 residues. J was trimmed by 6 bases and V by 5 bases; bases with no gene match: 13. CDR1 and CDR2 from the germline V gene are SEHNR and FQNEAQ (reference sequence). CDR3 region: CASSPHVPSGSGNEQFF. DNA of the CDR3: TGTGCCAGCAGCCCCCATGTCCCTAGCGGGAGTGGCAATGAGCAGTTCTTC.

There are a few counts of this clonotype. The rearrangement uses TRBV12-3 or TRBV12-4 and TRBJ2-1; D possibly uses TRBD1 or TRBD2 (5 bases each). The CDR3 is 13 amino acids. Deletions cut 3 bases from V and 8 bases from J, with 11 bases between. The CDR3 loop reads CASSFGARDEQFF. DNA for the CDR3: TGTGCCAGCAGTTTCGGGGCGCGCGATGAGCAGTTCTTC.

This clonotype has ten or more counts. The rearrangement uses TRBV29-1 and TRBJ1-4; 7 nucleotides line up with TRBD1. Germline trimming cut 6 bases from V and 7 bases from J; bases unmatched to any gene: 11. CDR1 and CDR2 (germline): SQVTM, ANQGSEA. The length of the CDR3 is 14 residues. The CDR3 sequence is CSVLTGPGGEKLFF. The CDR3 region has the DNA TGCAGCGTCCTGACAGGGCCGGGGGGTGAAAAACTGTTTTTT.

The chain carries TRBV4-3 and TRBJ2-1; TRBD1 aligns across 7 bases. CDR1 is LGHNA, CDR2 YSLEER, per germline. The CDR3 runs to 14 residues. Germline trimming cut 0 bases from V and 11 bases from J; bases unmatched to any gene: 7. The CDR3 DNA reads TGCGCCAGCAGCCAAGATGCCCGGGACAGCAAGCAGTTCTTC. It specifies CASSQDARDSKQFF.

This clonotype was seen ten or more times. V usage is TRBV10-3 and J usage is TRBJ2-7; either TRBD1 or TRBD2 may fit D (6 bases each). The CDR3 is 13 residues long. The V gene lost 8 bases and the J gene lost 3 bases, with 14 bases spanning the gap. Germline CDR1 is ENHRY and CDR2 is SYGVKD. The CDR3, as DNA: TGTGCCATCCGGAGGGACACTGGCTACGAGCAGTACTTC. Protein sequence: CAIRRDTGYEQYF.

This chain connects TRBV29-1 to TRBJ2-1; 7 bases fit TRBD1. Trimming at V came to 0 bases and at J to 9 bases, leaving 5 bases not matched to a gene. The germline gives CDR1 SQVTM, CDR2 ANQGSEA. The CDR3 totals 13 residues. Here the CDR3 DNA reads TGCAGCGTTGAAGAGACAGGGCGCGGTGAGCAGTTCTTC. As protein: CSVEETGRGEQFF.

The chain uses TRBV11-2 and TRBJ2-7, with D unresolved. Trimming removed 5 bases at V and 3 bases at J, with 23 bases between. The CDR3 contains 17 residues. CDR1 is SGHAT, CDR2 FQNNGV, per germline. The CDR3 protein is CASSTMAVLAPNYEQYF. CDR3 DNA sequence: TGTGCCAGCAGCACAATGGCGGTATTAGCTCCAAACTACGAGCAGTACTTC. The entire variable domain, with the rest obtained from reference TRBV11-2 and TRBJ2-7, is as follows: EAGVAQSPRYKIIEKRQSVAFWCNPISGHATLYWYQQILGQGPKLLIQFQNNGVVDDSQLPKDRFSAERLKGVDSTLKIQPAKLEDSAVYLCASSTMAVLAPNYEQYFGPGTRLTVT.

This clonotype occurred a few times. CDR3 sequence (DNA): TGTGCCAGCAGCTTAAAGGCAGGGGGCGCCTACAATGAGCAGTTCTTC. Its translation: CASSLKAGGAYNEQFF. The chain joins TRBV7-6 to TRBJ2-1, with 8 bases identical to TRBD1. The V and J ends lost 2 bases and 2 bases, in that order; junction bases with no gene match: 5. The CDR3 contains 16 residues. Germline CDR1 and CDR2: SGHVS and FNYEAQ.

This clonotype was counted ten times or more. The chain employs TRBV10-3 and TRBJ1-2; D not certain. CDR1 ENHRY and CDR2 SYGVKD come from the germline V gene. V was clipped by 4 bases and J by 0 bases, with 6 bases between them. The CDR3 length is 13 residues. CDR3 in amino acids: CAISGETNYGYTF. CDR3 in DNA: TGTGCCATCAGTGGAGAGACTAACTATGGCTACACCTTC.

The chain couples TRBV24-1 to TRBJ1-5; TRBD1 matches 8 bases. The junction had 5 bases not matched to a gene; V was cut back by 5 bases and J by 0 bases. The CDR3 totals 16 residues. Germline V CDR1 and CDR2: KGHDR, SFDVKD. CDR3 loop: CATSGDRGDSNQPQHF. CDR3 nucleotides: TGTGCCACCAGTGGCGACAGGGGCGATAGCAATCAGCCCCAGCATTTT.

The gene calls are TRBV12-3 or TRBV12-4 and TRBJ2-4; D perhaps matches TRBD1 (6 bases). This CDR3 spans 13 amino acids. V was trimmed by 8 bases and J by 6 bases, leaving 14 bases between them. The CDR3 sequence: CASLQGSGNIQYF. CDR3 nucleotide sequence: TGTGCCAGCTTACAGGGTTCTGGAAACATTCAGTACTTC.

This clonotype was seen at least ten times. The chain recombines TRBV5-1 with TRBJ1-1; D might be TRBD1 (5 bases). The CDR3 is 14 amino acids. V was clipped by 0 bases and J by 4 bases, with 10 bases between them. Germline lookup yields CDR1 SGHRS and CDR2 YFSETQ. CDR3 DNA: TGCGCCAGCAGCTTGGATGGGCAGGGCACTGAAGCTTTCTTT. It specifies CASSLDGQGTEAFF.

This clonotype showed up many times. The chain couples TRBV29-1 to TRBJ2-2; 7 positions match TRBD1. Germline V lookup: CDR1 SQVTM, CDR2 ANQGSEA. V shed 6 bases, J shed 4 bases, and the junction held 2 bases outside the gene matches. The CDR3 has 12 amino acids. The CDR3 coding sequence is TGCAGCGTGGGACAGTTCACCGGGGAGCTGTTTTTT. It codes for CSVGQFTGELFF.

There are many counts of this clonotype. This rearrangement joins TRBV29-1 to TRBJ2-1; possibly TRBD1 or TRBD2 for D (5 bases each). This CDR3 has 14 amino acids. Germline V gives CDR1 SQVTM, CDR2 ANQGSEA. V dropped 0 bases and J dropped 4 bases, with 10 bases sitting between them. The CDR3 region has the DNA TGCAGCGTTGAAGATCGGGACGAATACAATGAGCAGTTCTTC. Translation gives CSVEDRDEYNEQFF.

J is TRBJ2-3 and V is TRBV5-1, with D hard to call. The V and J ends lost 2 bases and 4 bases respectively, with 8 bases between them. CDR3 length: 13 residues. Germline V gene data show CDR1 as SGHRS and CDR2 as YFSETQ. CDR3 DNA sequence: TGCGCCAGCAGCTTCGATGGCTCAGATACGCAGTATTTT. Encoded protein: CASSFDGSDTQYF.

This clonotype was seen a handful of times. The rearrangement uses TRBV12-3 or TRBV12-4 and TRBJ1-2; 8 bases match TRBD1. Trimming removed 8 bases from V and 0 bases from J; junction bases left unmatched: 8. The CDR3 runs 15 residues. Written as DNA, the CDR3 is TGTGCCAGCTCGACAGGGGATGAGCCTAACTATGGCTACACCTTC. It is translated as CASSTGDEPNYGYTF.